The 5 T cell receptor beta chains given below trace back to one sample, sequenced in a study of OX40 agonist ivuxolimab in advanced cancers. Produced via immunoSEQ multiplex PCR; TCRdb's table is partial and in-frame only. The sample includes about 82,000 clones, approximately 92% of them seen just once. The sequenced sample was CD4+ or CD8+ T cells sorted from blood, obtained in a trial of the OX40 agonist ivuxolimab. Every receptor here comes from an adult with an advanced solid tumor such as melanoma, head and neck, liver or kidney cancer.

The chain has TRBV7-9 and TRBJ2-1; 8 bases are shared with TRBD2. Germline V gives CDR1 SEHNR, CDR2 FQNEAQ (reference sequence). The CDR3 has 16 amino acids. J lost 5 bases, V lost 4 bases, and 10 bases had no gene match. The DNA of the CDR3 is TGTGCCAGCAGCTCCTGGGTAGGGCGGGGGGACAATGAGCAGTTCTTC. Its protein is CASSSWVGRGDNEQFF.

The chain combines TRBV21-1 with TRBJ2-3; the D call of TRBD2 is as the table states it, not checked on the DNA. TRBV21-1 is marked as a pseudogene. The CDR3 length is 16 residues. CDR3 sequence reads: CASSPPGSSTTDTQYF. CDR3 DNA sequence: TGTGCCAGCAGCCCCCCGGGGAGCAGTACAACAGATACGCAGTATTTT.

This clone has a handful of counts. The rearrangement joins TRBV19 to TRBJ1-2; 9 nucleotides match TRBD1. The CDR3 has 13 residues. Germline V CDR1 and CDR2: LNHDA, SQIVND (reference sequence). With 5 bases clipped from V and 7 bases from J, the junction kept 5 bases outside the gene matches. The CDR3 sequence is CASSLGQGSGYTF. The CDR3 DNA follows: TGTGCCAGTAGTTTGGGACAGGGATCTGGCTACACCTTC.

This chain links TRBV14 with TRBJ2-7; D might be TRBD1 or TRBD2, each matching 5 bases. This CDR3 has 16 amino acids. Trimming pared 4 bases from V and 2 bases from J, leaving 18 bases between. In germline, CDR1 is SGHDN, CDR2 FVKESK. The CDR3, as DNA: TGTGCCAGCAGCCTTGCCGGGACGGGTAAACCCTACGAGCAGTACTTC. This translates into CASSLAGTGKPYEQYF.

The sample holds a few counts of this clone. V is TRBV6-5 and J is TRBJ1-2, with a possible D match to TRBD1 (5 bases). Trimming took 0 bases from V and 3 from J, leaving 5 bases between them. The CDR3 is 13 residues long. Germline CDR1 MNHEY, CDR2 SVGAGI. Written as DNA, the CDR3 is TGTGCCAGCAGTTACTCGGGACACTATGGCTACACCTTC. Amino acids: CASSYSGHYGYTF.